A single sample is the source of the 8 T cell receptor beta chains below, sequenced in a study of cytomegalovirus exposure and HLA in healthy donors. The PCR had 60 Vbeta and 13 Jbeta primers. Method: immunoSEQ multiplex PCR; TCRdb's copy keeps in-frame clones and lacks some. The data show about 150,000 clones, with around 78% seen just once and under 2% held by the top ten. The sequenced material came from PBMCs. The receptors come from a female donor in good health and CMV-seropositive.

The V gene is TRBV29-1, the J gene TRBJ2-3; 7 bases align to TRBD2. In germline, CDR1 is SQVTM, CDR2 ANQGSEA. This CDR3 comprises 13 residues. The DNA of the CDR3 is TGCTCCGTTGTGGGGGGAGGGACAGATACGCAGTATTTT. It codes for CSVVGGGTDTQYF.

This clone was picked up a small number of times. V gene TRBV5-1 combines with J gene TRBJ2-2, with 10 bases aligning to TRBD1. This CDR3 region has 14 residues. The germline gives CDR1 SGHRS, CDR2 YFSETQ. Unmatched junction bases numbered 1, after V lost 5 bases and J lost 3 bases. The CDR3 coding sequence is TGCGCCAGCAGGGGGACAGGGGACACCGGGGAGCTGTTTTTT. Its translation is CASRGTGDTGELFF.

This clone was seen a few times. The CDR3 DNA sequence: TGTGCCAGCAGCAAAACCATGGCGGTGGCTGAAAAACTGTTTTTT. Translating gives CASSKTMAVAEKLFF. The chain employs TRBV7-2 and TRBJ1-4, with D unclear. The CDR3 runs 15 residues. Germline V gives CDR1 SGHTA, CDR2 FQGNSA. Trimming removed 5 bases at V and 7 bases at J, with 17 bases between.

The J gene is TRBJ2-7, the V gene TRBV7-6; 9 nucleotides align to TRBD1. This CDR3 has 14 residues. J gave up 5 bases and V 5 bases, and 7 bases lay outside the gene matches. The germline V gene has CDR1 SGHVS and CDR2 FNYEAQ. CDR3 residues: CASSPRDRVHEQYF. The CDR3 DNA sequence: TGTGCCAGCAGCCCTCGGGACAGGGTCCACGAGCAGTACTTC.

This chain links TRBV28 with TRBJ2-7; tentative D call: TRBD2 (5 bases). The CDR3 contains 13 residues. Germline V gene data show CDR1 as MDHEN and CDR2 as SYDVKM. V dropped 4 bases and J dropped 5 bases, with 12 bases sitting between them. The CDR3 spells CASSSASLNEQYF. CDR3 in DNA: TGTGCCAGCAGTTCGGCTAGCTTGAACGAGCAGTACTTC.

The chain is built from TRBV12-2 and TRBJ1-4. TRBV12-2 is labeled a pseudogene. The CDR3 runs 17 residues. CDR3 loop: CASRLVGGDGYNEKLFF. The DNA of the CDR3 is TGTGCAAGTCGCTTAGTGGGAGGGGACGGTTACAATGAAAAACTGTTTTTT.

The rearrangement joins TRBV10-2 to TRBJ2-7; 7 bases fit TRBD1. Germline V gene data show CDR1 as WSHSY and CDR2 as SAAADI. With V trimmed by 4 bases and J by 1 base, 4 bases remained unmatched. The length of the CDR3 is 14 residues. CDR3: CASSVSGGSYEQYF. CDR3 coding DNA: TGCGCCAGCAGTGTGTCAGGGGGTTCCTACGAGCAGTACTTC.

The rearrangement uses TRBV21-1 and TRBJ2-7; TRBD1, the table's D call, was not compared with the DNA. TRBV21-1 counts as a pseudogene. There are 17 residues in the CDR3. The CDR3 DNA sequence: TGTGCCAGCAGCAATCTGCCTTGGCAGGGCGAAATCTACGAGCAGTACTTC. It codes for CASSNLPWQGEIYEQYF.